A selection of T cell receptor beta chains follows, all from one sample in a study of control samples from healthy donors and cancer patients. Method: immunoSEQ multiplex PCR; TCRdb's copy keeps in-frame clones and lacks some. This sample has about 120,000 clones, with approximately 88% found just once. The sample comprised blood. The origin of the receptors is a man aged 35 to 55 in good health. Both conserved end residues are part of each CDR3. The D gene is left open where the match is weak. Not every row has a clone size; where given, it reads once, few, many or a size class.

CDR3nt | CDR3aa | v_gene | abundance | d_gene | j_gene
TGTGCCAGCAGCTTAGCGCAATTCTACGAGCAGTACTTC | CASSLAQFYEQYF | TRBV7-8 | once | NA | TRBJ2-7
TGTGCCACCAGTGATGACACTAGCTGGGGCTACACCTTC | CATSDDTSWGYTF | TRBV24-1 | NA | NA | TRBJ1-2
TGTGCTAGTGGTTCGTCGGGGAACGGGCAAAAACTGTTTTTT | CASGSSGNGQKLFF | TRBV12-5 | NA | NA | TRBJ1-4
TGTGCCTGGAGTGTACGCGACAGGGCAGGGGAGACCCAGTACTTC | CAWSVRDRAGETQYF | TRBV30 | NA | TRBD1 | TRBJ2-5
TGTGCCAGCAGCAGAGGTGGTTTGGCCAAAAACATTCAGTACTTC | CASSRGGLAKNIQYF | TRBV7-9 | NA | NA | TRBJ2-4
TGCGCCAGCAGAATCGGGGGAGGGACGAACACCGGGGAGCTGTTTTTT | CASRIGGGTNTGELFF | TRBV5-1 | NA | TRBD2 | TRBJ2-2
TGTGCCAGCAGTTTCTACGGTATCGGGACCCTCAGGACCGAGCAGTACTTC | CASSFYGIGTLRTEQYF | TRBV27 | NA | NA | TRBJ2-7
TGTGCCAGCTCACCACAGGGGCCGACCGGGCAGCCCCAGCATTTT | CASSPQGPTGQPQHF | TRBV18 | NA | NA | TRBJ1-5
TGCGCCAGCAGCCAAGCAGGGTCCGTGGGGACCCAGTACTTC | CASSQAGSVGTQYF | TRBV4-1 | NA | NA | TRBJ2-5
TGTGCCAGCAGCTTCAACGGCCTAGCGGGGGGGCCAGGCACAGATACGCAGTATTTT | CASSFNGLAGGPGTDTQYF | TRBV11-3 | NA | TRBD2 | TRBJ2-3
TGTGCCACCAGTATCAGGGCCAATCAGCCCCAGCATTTT | CATSIRANQPQHF | TRBV24-1 | NA | NA | TRBJ1-5
TGTGCCAGCAGCTCAGGACAGATACTGCCCACCGGGGAGCTGTTTTTT | CASSSGQILPTGELFF | TRBV27 | NA | NA | TRBJ2-2
TGTGCCAGCAGTGAGGGTGTCAGGGGGCGCGAGCAGTACTTC | CASSEGVRGREQYF | TRBV2 | NA | TRBD1 | TRBJ2-7
TGTGCCAGCAGTTCATGGGTGACAGGTAATTCACCCCTCCACTTT | CASSSWVTGNSPLHF | TRBV27 | NA | NA | TRBJ1-6
TGTGCCAGCAGCCAAGGGGGGTGGGCCGGGGAGCTGTTTTTT | CASSQGGWAGELFF | TRBV3-1/TRBV3-2 | NA | NA | TRBJ2-2
TGTGCCAGCAGCCGTGTTTTCGGAAACACCATATATTTT | CASSRVFGNTIYF | TRBV14 | NA | NA | TRBJ1-3
TGTGCCACCAGTCGGGGGTACGAGCAGTACTTC | CATSRGYEQYF | TRBV24-1 | NA | NA | TRBJ2-7
TGCGCCAGCAGCTTGGGGGGGAATCGAGGCAATCAGCCCCAGCATTTT | CASSLGGNRGNQPQHF | TRBV5-1 | NA | NA | TRBJ1-5
TGTGCCAGCAGCTGGACGCCTAGGAAGCAGTTCTTC | CASSWTPRKQFF | TRBV14 | once | NA | TRBJ2-1
TGTGCCAGCAGCGTAGAAGAGGGGCAAGAGACCCAGTACTTC | CASSVEEGQETQYF | TRBV9 | NA | NA | TRBJ2-5
TGCGCCAGCAGCCACAGGGATGAGACCCAGTACTTC | CASSHRDETQYF | TRBV4-1 | NA | NA | TRBJ2-5
TGTGCCAGCAGACTCGGGACAGGGTCAAACTATGGCTACACCTTC | CASRLGTGSNYGYTF | TRBV27 | NA | TRBD1 | TRBJ1-2
TGTGCCAGCAGCGGAACAACAGGTTCCCTTGGAAACACCATATATTTT | CASSGTTGSLGNTIYF | TRBV5-6 | NA | NA | TRBJ1-3
TGTGCCAGCAGCTTCGACAGAGGTACCACCGGGGAGCTGTTTTTT | CASSFDRGTTGELFF | TRBV11-3 | NA | NA | TRBJ2-2
TGTGCCAGCAGTTCCGGACAGGGTGGGAATTCACCCCTCCACTTT | CASSSGQGGNSPLHF | TRBV6-6 | NA | TRBD1 | TRBJ1-6
TGTGCCAGCAGCTCACAGGGGAGCGCCAATCAGCCCCAGCATTTT | CASSSQGSANQPQHF | TRBV7-2 | NA | TRBD1 | TRBJ1-5
TGCGCCAGCAGCGCTACTCCGGGGCCAGGGGATGGCTACACCTTC | CASSATPGPGDGYTF | TRBV5-1 | NA | NA | TRBJ1-2
TGTGCCAGCAGTCGGGACAGCTCCTACGAGCAGTACTTC | CASSRDSSYEQYF | TRBV2 | NA | TRBD1 | TRBJ2-7
TGTGCCAGCAGTGAAGTGGCGGGACGAACCATAGTAGGCTCCGATACGCAGTATTTT | CASSEVAGRTIVGSDTQYF | TRBV2 | NA | NA | TRBJ2-3
TGTGCCAGCAGTGACCGCGGCGGACACGGGGGTCCCAATCAGCCCCAGCATTTT | CASSDRGGHGGPNQPQHF | TRBV6-4 | NA | NA | TRBJ1-5
TGTGCCAGCAGCCAATATCGGGGGGGGCATGGAGATACGCAGTATTTT | CASSQYRGGHGDTQYF | TRBV14 | NA | TRBD2 | TRBJ2-3
TGTGCCAGCAGCGTAAACCAGGGGAGTGTAGATACGCAGTATTTT | CASSVNQGSVDTQYF | TRBV9 | few | NA | TRBJ2-3
TGTGCCAGCAGCGTACTAGCGGGGGGACTTACCTACGAGCAGTACTTC | CASSVLAGGLTYEQYF | TRBV11-2 | NA | TRBD2 | TRBJ2-7
TGCGCCAGCAGTCAGTACAGGGGATCGGAGGAAAAACTGTTTTTT | CASSQYRGSEEKLFF | TRBV23-1 | NA | TRBD1 | TRBJ1-4
TGTGCCAGCAGTGTAGGGGGGAGGGGCACTGAAGCTTTCTTT | CASSVGGRGTEAFF | TRBV2 | NA | NA | TRBJ1-1
TGTGCCAGCAGCCCTGGAAGTCGGGGTACTGAAGCTTTCTTT | CASSPGSRGTEAFF | TRBV11-3 | few | NA | TRBJ1-1
TGTGCCAGCAGTCCATTACCGACAGTCCGGGGGAACTACGAGCAGTACTTC | CASSPLPTVRGNYEQYF | TRBV27 | NA | NA | TRBJ2-7
TGCGCCAGCAGCCCATTGGGCAGTGATGGCAATCAGCCCCAGCATTTT | CASSPLGSDGNQPQHF | TRBV5-1 | NA | NA | TRBJ1-5
TGCAGCGCTCAGGTGGACTCTGGAAACACCATATATTTT | CSAQVDSGNTIYF | TRBV29-1 | NA | NA | TRBJ1-3
TGTGCCTGGAGAACAGGGCGGGATTCACCCCTCCACTTT | CAWRTGRDSPLHF | TRBV30 | NA | NA | TRBJ1-6
TGTGCCAGCATCAGACAGGGGGCTCAAGACTATGGCTACACCTTC | CASIRQGAQDYGYTF | TRBV7-9 | NA | TRBD1 | TRBJ1-2
TGTGCCAGTAGTCTAAGACAGGGGAATGAAAAACTGTTTTTT | CASSLRQGNEKLFF | TRBV19 | many | TRBD1 | TRBJ1-4
TGTGCCAGCAGCATGGGGAGTCGAGATAGCTACACCTTC | CASSMGSRDSYTF | TRBV11-3 | NA | NA | TRBJ1-2